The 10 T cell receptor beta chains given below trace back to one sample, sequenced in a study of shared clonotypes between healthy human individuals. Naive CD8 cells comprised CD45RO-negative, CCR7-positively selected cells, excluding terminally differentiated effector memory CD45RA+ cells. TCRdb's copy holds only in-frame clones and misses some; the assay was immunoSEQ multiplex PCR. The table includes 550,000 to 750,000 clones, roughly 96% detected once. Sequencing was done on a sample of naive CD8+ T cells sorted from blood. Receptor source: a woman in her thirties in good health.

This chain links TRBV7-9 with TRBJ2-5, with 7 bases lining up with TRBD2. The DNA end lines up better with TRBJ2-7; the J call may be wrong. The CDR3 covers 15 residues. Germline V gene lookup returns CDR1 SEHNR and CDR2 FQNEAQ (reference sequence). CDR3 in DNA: TGTGCCAGCAGCGGGCTAGCGGCCTCGCTCGACGAGCAGTACTTC. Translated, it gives CASSGLAASLDEQYF.

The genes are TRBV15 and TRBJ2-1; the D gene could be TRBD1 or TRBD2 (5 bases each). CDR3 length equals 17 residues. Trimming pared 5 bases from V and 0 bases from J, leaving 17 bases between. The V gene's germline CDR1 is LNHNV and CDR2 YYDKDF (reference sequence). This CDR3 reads CATSGILGTGSYNEQFF. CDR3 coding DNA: TGTGCCACCAGCGGAATCTTGGGGACGGGCTCCTACAATGAGCAGTTCTTC.

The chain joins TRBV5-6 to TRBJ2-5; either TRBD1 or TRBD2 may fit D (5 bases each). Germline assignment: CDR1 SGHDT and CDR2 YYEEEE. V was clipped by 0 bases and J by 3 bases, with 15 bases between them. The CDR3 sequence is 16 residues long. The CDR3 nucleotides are TGTGCCAGCAGCTTGGTCTGGGACGGAAGTAAAGAGACCCAGTACTTC. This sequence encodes CASSLVWDGSKETQYF.

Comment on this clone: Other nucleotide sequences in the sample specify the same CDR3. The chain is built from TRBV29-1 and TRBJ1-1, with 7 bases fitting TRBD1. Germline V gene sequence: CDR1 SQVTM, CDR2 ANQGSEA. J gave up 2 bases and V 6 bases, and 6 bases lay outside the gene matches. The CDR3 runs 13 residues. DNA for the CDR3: TGCAGCGTCCGGACAGGATTAAACACTGAAGCTTTCTTT. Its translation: CSVRTGLNTEAFF.

The DNA for the CDR3 is TGTGCCAGCAGCCTAGGGGGAGTTAGCAATCAGCCCCAGCATTTT. Translating gives CASSLGGVSNQPQHF. The V and J genes are TRBV11-3 and TRBJ1-5; perhaps TRBD1 as D (6 bases). Trimming cost V 5 bases and J 0 bases, with 11 bases left between them. CDR3 length: 15 amino acids. Germline CDR1 and CDR2: SGHNT and YENEEA.

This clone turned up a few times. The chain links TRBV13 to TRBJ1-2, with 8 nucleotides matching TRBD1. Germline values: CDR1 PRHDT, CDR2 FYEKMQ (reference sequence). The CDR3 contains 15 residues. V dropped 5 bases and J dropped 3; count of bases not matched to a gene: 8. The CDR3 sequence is CASSARTGRDYGYTF. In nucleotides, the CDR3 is TGTGCCAGCAGCGCGCGGACAGGGCGGGACTATGGCTACACCTTC.

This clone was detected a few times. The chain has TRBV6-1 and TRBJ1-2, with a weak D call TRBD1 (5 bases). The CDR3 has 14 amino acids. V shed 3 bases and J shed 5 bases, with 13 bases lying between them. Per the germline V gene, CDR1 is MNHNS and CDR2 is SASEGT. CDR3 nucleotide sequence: TGTGCCAGCAGTGACTTCACAGGAGATTATGGCTACACCTTC. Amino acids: CASSDFTGDYGYTF.

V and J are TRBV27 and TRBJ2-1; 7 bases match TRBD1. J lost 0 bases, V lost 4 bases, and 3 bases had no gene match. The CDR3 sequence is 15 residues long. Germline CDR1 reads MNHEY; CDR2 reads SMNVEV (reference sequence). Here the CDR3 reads CASSWAGGSYNEQFF. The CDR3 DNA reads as TGTGCCAGCAGTTGGGCAGGGGGCTCCTACAATGAGCAGTTCTTC.

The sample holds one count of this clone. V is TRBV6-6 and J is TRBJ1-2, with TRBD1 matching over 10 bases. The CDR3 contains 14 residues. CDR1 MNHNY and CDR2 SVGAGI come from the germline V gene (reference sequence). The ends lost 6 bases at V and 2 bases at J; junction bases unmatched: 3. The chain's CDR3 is CASSPGQGNYGYTF. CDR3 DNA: TGTGCCAGCAGCCCGGGACAGGGGAACTATGGCTACACCTTC.

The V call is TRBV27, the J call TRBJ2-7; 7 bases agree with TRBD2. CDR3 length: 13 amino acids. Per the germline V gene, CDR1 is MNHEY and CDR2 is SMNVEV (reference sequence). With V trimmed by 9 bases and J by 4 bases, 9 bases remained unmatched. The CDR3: CASGRGGPYEQYF. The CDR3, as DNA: TGTGCCAGTGGTCGGGGAGGGCCGTACGAGCAGTACTTC.